This T cell receptor beta chain was observed in a study of T cell responses to AZD1222 COVID-19 vaccine. Study-wide results and limits: Clonal diversity was possibly underestimated, and the donors were mostly white British, with more females. Spike was spanned by vaccine-associated CD4 TCRs, which were dominant at 160-218 and 743-854. The study reported that nearly half of spike-specific TCRs target unmutated variant regions. The breadth and depth of Spike-specific TCRs increased once two AZD1222 doses had been given.

Data came from immunoSEQ multiplex PCR; TCRdb stores just in-frame clones and leaves some out. The sample lists approximately 170,000 clones, 91% occurring once. The CDR3 length is 18 residues. Germline V CDR1 and CDR2: SGHNT, YYREEE (reference sequence). The junction had 20 bases not matched to a gene; V was cut back by 6 bases and J by 2 bases. A note on this clone: Antigen unknown.

This rearrangement joins TRBV5-4 to TRBJ2-7, with TRBD1 identical over 7 bases. This clonotype was sampled from an adult in good health. The sample was peripheral blood, taken on day 0 of AZD1222 vaccination. CDR3 nucleotides: TGTGCCAGCACCCCATTCTCCGGGCAGGGGGTCTCCCCCTACGAGCAGTACTTC. Translated: CASTPFSGQGVSPYEQYF.